This T cell receptor (beta chain) emerged from a study of CD8+ T cells in alopecia areata. Study-level results: Patients shared TCRs less clearly than mice did, possibly for HLA-related reasons.

After isolation, RNA underwent reverse transcription to generate cDNA as the sequencing template. TCRdb's table, derived via immunoSEQ multiplex PCR, lists solely in-frame clones and lacks some. The sample contains approximately 150,000 clones, around 54% of which appear only once. The CDR3 consists of 12 residues. V lost 6 bases to trimming and J lost 3 bases, with 9 bases between them. In germline, CDR1 is SQVTM, CDR2 ANQGSEA. In its sample, this clone was seen a few times. Antigen specificity is unknown. Sequencing was carried out using CD4+ T cells sorted from blood. This clonotype was sampled from a human donor in good health. The V and J genes are TRBV29-1 and TRBJ1-5; D remains ambiguous. This chain's CDR3 is CSVGRNNQPQHF. The DNA of the CDR3 is TGCAGCGTCGGAAGGAACAATCAGCCCCAGCATTTT.